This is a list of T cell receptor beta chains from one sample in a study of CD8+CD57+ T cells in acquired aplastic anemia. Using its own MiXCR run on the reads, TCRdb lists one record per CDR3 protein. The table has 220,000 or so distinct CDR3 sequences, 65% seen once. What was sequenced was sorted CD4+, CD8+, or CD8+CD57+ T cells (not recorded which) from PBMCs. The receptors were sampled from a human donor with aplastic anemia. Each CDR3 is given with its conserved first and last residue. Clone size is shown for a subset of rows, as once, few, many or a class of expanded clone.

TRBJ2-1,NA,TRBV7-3,CASSPRQGDGANEQFF
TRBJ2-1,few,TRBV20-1,CSAPEGLAGVAYNEQFF
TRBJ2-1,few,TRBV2,CASTGTSGNKGEQFF
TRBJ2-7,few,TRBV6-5,CASKIGQGRSSYEQYF
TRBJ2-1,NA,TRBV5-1,CASSSTGSDEQFF
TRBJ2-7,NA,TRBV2,CASSSRTENSYEQYF
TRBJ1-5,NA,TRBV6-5,CASSSAGTPNQPQHF
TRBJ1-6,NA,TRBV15,CATSRGQGESPLHF
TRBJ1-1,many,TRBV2,CATRQGIMNTEAFF
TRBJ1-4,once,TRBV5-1,CASSSWDRGPGEKLFF
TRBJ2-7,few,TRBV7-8,CASSLGTEYEQYF
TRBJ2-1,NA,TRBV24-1,CATSDWTSGGYNEQFF
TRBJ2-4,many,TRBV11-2,CASSSGGVSIQYF
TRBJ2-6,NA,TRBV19,CASRTGANVLTF
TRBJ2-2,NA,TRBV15,CATSSRDRNAGELFF
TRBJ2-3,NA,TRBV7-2,CASSRIGTDTQYF
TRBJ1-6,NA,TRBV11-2,CASSLDPGRSPLHF
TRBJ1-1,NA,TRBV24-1,CATSDPSRDEAFF
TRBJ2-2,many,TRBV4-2,CASSHVQGGTGELFF
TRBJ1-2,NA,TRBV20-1,CSALSTEANYGYTF
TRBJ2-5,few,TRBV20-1,CSARGGGQKETQYF
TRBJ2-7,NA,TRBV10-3,CAISDGDEQYF
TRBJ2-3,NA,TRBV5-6,CASSLARGTTDTQYF
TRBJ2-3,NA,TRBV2,CASSVWGKSTDTQYF
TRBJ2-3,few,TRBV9,CASSYDSASTDTQYF
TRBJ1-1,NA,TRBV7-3,CASSMYRETEAFF
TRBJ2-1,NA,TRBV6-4,CASSDGVAGGIDEQFF
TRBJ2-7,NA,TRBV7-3,CASSHIKSGGEQYF
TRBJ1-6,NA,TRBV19,CASRPDRYNSPLHF
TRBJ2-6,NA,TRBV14,CASSQDGTGANVLTF
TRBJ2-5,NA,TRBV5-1,CASRIRSDETQYF
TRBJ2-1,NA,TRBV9,CASSATGVKVNEQFF
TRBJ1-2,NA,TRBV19,CASSRTAANYGYTF
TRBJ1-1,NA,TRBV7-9,CASSSIMNTEAFF
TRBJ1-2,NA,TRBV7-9,CASSLTGTGGGSGYTF
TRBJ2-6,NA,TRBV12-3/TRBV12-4,CASSLALRRGRGANVLTF
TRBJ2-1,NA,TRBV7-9,CASRTYPGTAWANNEQFF
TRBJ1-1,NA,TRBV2,CASTGIAGRTEAFF
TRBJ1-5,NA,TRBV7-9,CASTRLGNQPQHF
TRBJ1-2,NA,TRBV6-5,CATGDRLYGYTF
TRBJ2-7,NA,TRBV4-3,CASSQGMTIFYEQYF
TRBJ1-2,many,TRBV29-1,CSVPEYGYTF
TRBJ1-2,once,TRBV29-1,CSVEGPRETGGSYGYTF
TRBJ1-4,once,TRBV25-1,CASTEGGSGATNEKLFF
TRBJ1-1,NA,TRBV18,CASSPDRAEAFF
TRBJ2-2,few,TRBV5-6,CASSLDLGGSNTGELFF
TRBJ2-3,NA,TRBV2,CASSEGWGGDTQYF